This T cell receptor beta chain was identified during a study of blood T cell repertoires in COVID-19. Study in general: From the United States, Italy and Spain came samples of acute and convalescent COVID-19. Nucleic acid was either cDNA or gDNA, and it came from T cells, B-cell-depleted T cells, or PBMCs.

Per the authors' pipeline: Amplifying reference gene primers gave estimates of nucleated cell counts. Assay used: immunoSEQ multiplex PCR; TCRdb lists only in-frame clones, some missing. D and trimming come from the DNA, and the V and J calls and clone size come from that table. This table holds hundreds of thousands of clones, around 87% found once. This CDR3 spans 15 amino acids. Germline V gene data show CDR1 as SNHLY and CDR2 as FYNNEI. J was trimmed by 9 bases and V by 4 bases; bases with no gene match: 9. Symptom resolution, clearance, or two negative PCRs marked donors in Cohort 3 as recovered.

Sequences were obtained from PBMCs or T cells enriched from blood (not recorded which). The chain carries TRBV2 and TRBJ1-6; the match to TRBD1 covers 7 bases. The sequence came from a woman in her forties or fifties who had recovered from COVID-19. The CDR3 sequence is CASSGDSFLVSPLHF. The CDR3 DNA is TGTGCCAGCAGTGGGGACAGTTTCTTAGTTTCACCCCTCCACTTT.